The 32 T cell receptor beta chains below all came from one sample that was sequenced in a study of blood T cell repertoires in COVID-19. Generated by immunoSEQ multiplex PCR, the TCRdb table keeps only in-frame clones and is missing some. The sample records some 300,000 clones, around 92% being singletons. Sample: peripheral blood. The receptors were gathered from a woman in her 30s with COVID-19, enrolled during active disease.

J is TRBJ1-6 and V is TRBV5-1; D is unclear. CDR1 SGHRS and CDR2 YFSETQ come from the germline V gene. Trimming took off 0 bases at V and 7 bases at J, with 11 bases between the two ends. The CDR3 has 15 residues. The CDR3 loop is CASSLDGQPNSPLHF. DNA for the CDR3: TGCGCCAGCAGCTTGGACGGTCAACCCAATTCACCCCTCCACTTT.

V and J are TRBV6-2 or TRBV6-3 and TRBJ2-3, with a possible D match to TRBD2 (5 bases). The germline CDR1 and CDR2 sequences are MNHEY and SVGEGT. Trimming removed 5 bases at V and 8 bases at J, with 8 bases between. This CDR3 is 11 amino acids long. The CDR3 spells CASSRGGTQYF. The CDR3 DNA reads as TGTGCCAGCAGTCGGGGTGGTACGCAGTATTTT.

The chain is built from TRBV6-5 and TRBJ2-7, with a possible D match to TRBD1 (6 bases). This CDR3 contains 13 residues. V was pared by 4 bases and J by 4 bases, with 11 bases between. CDR1 is MNHEY and CDR2 is SVGAGI in the germline V gene. The chain's CDR3 is CASSSSQGYEQYF. The CDR3 nucleotides are TGTGCCAGCAGTTCCTCACAGGGTTACGAGCAGTACTTC.

V gene TRBV4-2 combines with J gene TRBJ1-1, with D unclear. The V end lost 0 bases, the J end lost 6 bases, and 8 bases lay between the germline ends. CDR3 size: 13 residues. The V gene's germline CDR1 is LGHNA and CDR2 YNFKEQ. In DNA, the CDR3 is TGTGCCAGCAGCCAAGATGAGGTTCCTGAAGCTTTCTTT. Amino acids: CASSQDEVPEAFF.

This clone occurred once. V is TRBV19 and J is TRBJ1-1; 11 nucleotides line up with TRBD1. The germline V gene encodes CDR1 LNHDA and CDR2 SQIVND (reference sequence). The CDR3 runs to 13 residues. After removal of 10 bases from V and 6 bases from J, the junction contained 7 bases not matched to a gene. CDR3 coding DNA: TGTGCCACCGCGGACAGGGGGCCAGCTGAAGCTTTCTTT. It specifies CATADRGPAEAFF.

The gene calls are TRBV18 and TRBJ2-7; D is perhaps TRBD1 (6 bases). Trimming left V 3 bases short and J 5 bases short, with 11 bases between. Germline CDR1 is KGHSH and CDR2 is LQKENI. The CDR3 spans 13 residues. The CDR3 is CASSPNRDDEQYF. The CDR3 DNA reads TGTGCCAGCTCACCGAACAGGGACGACGAGCAGTACTTC.

The chain combines TRBV6-6 with TRBJ2-7; TRBD1 aligns across 7 bases. The CDR3 consists of 13 residues. J gave up 5 bases and V 6 bases, and 7 bases lay outside the gene matches. Germline V gene data show CDR1 as MNHNY and CDR2 as SVGAGI (reference sequence). Here the CDR3 DNA reads TGTGCCAGCAGGCCTCAGGGGGTCGACGAGCAGTACTTC. Translating it yields CASRPQGVDEQYF.

The chain has TRBV6-2 or TRBV6-3 and TRBJ1-2, with D perhaps matching TRBD1 (5 bases). CDR1 MNHEY and CDR2 SVGEGT come from the germline V gene. CDR3 length: 15 amino acids. The V gene lost 6 bases and the J gene lost 7 bases, with 21 bases spanning the gap. For the CDR3, the DNA is TGTGCCAGCAGCTCCACAGGAAAATATCTCTCTGGCTACACCTTC. This translates into CASSSTGKYLSGYTF.

The V gene is TRBV29-1, the J gene TRBJ2-2, with D unresolved. The CDR3 spans 12 residues. CDR1 and CDR2 from the germline V gene are SQVTM and ANQGSEA. V was trimmed by 4 bases and J by 2 bases, leaving 5 bases between them. The chain's CDR3 is CSVARNTGELFF. The CDR3, as DNA: TGCAGCGTTGCCAGAAACACCGGGGAGCTGTTTTTT.

This chain joins TRBV9 and TRBJ2-2; 9 bases align to TRBD1. The CDR3 length is 15 residues. The J segment lost 6 bases and the V segment lost 4 bases, leaving 7 bases of the junction unmatched. Per the germline V gene, CDR1 is SGDLS and CDR2 is YYNGEE. CDR3 in amino acids: CASSPRTGESGELFF. CDR3 coding DNA: TGTGCCAGCAGCCCTAGGACAGGGGAGTCCGGGGAGCTGTTTTTT.

The chain links TRBV7-9 to TRBJ2-2; TRBD2 agrees at 11 bases. J lost 1 base, V lost 5 bases, and 9 bases had no gene match. The V gene's germline CDR1 is SEHNR and CDR2 FQNEAQ (reference sequence). CDR3 size: 18 residues. The CDR3 here is CASSPPLAGGQNTGELFF. CDR3 nucleotides: TGTGCCAGCAGCCCCCCCCTAGCGGGGGGTCAGAACACCGGGGAGCTGTTTTTT.

This clone was picked up one time. DNA of the CDR3: TGTGCCAGCTCACCCCTTCGAGCGGAGAATGAGCAGTTCTTC. Its protein product is CASSPLRAENEQFF. The rearrangement joins TRBV18 to TRBJ2-1; the D gene is possibly TRBD2 (5 bases). Trimming shortened V by 3 bases and J by 7 bases, and 13 bases separated the two germline ends. Germline V CDR1 and CDR2: KGHSH, LQKENI. The CDR3 runs to 14 residues. Filled out from reference TRBV18 and TRBJ2-1, the complete variable domain reads NAGVMQNPRHLVRRRGQEARLRCSPMKGHSHVYWYRQLPEEGLKFMVYLQKENIIDESGMPKERFSAEFPKEGPSILRIQQVVRGDSAAYFCASSPLRAENEQFFGPGTRLTVL.

The J gene is TRBJ1-2, the V gene TRBV5-1, with D tentatively TRBD1 (5 bases). V was trimmed by 4 bases and J by 6 bases, leaving 16 bases between them. CDR1 is SGHRS and CDR2 is YFSETQ in the germline V gene. The CDR3 is 14 amino acids. The CDR3 DNA is TGCGCCAGCAGCCCTAACTTGAAAGGGGATGGCTACACCTTC. Translating it yields CASSPNLKGDGYTF.

In this sample, this clone turned up once. The V call is TRBV18, the J call TRBJ2-5; 11 nucleotides agree with TRBD1. Looked up from germline, CDR1 is KGHSH and CDR2 is LQKENI. Germline trimming cut 2 bases from V and 3 bases from J; bases unmatched to any gene: 5. The CDR3 consists of 16 residues. The CDR3, as DNA: TGTGCCAGCTCACCAACGGACAGGGGGCGGGAAGAGACCCAGTACTTC. It specifies CASSPTDRGREETQYF.

The V and J genes are TRBV6-2 or TRBV6-3 and TRBJ2-7; tentatively, D is TRBD2 (5 bases). The V and J ends lost 6 bases and 4 bases respectively, with 19 bases between them. CDR1 and CDR2 from the germline V gene are MNHEY and SVGEGT. The CDR3 is 15 residues long. The CDR3 DNA follows: TGTGCCAGCAGCATCGCCGGGTCCCCGGGATACGAGCAGTACTTC. Translated: CASSIAGSPGYEQYF.

This clone showed up just once. This sequence joins TRBV11-3 and TRBJ1-2; TRBD1 matches at 9 bases. Trimming took 5 bases from V and 7 from J; bases not matched to a gene: 8. Per the germline V gene, CDR1 is SGHNT and CDR2 is YENEEA. This CDR3 is 14 amino acids long. The CDR3 is CASSLRTGAGGYTF. CDR3 in DNA: TGTGCCAGCAGCCTAAGGACAGGGGCGGGTGGCTACACCTTC. Full variable domain (outside the CDR3, taken from reference TRBV11-3 and TRBJ1-2): EAGVVQSPRYKIIEKKQPVAFWCNPISGHNTLYWYLQNLGQGPELLIRYENEEAVDDSQLPKDRFSAERLKGVDSTLKIQPAELGDSAVYLCASSLRTGAGGYTFGSGTRLTVV.

This chain uses TRBV5-8 with TRBJ1-5; no clear D. Germline lookup yields CDR1 SGHTS and CDR2 YDEGEE. This CDR3 has 16 residues. The V end was cut by 3 bases, the J end by 0 bases, with 13 bases between. This CDR3 is CASSSGRGHSNQPQHF. The CDR3 DNA reads as TGTGCCAGCAGCTCGGGTCGAGGTCATAGCAATCAGCCCCAGCATTTT.

The V and J genes are TRBV4-1 and TRBJ1-5; 10 bases fit TRBD1. Germline V gives CDR1 MGHRA, CDR2 YSYEKL. The length of the CDR3 is 17 residues. V lost 0 bases, J lost 3 bases, and 5 bases stayed unmatched. CDR3 sequence reads: CASSQDFGTGANQPQHF. The CDR3, as DNA: TGCGCCAGCAGCCAAGATTTTGGGACAGGGGCCAATCAGCCCCAGCATTTT.

In this sample, this clone turned up once. J is TRBJ2-7 and V is TRBV3-1 (or the pseudogene TRBV3-2); 9 nucleotides match TRBD2. Losses at the gene ends were 0 bases for V and 4 bases for J; bases not matched to a gene: 7. Germline CDR1 LGHDT, CDR2 YNNKEL (reference sequence). There are 16 residues in the CDR3. The CDR3 nucleotides read TGTGCCAGCAGCCAAGATTGTTGCCTAGCGGGGTACGAGCAGTACGTC. Translation gives CASSQDCCLAGYEQYV.

The chain is built from TRBV5-4 and TRBJ2-1; D possibly corresponds to TRBD1 (6 bases). This CDR3 has 15 residues. V was shortened by 4 bases and J by 2 bases, with 13 bases between the two germline ends. Germline CDR1 is SGHNT and CDR2 is YYREEE (reference sequence). This chain's CDR3 is CASSTQGSTYNEQFF. CDR3 coding DNA: TGTGCCAGCAGCACACAGGGTTCCACCTACAATGAGCAGTTCTTC.

This chain joins TRBV19 and TRBJ1-1; possibly TRBD1 for D (5 bases). From germline, CDR1 is LNHDA and CDR2 SQIVND (reference sequence). The V and J ends lost 11 bases and 3 bases respectively, with 19 bases between them. This CDR3 is built from 14 residues. In nucleotides, the CDR3 is TGTGCCTCCAGATGGGGGGAAGGGTACACTGAAGCTTTCTTT. Translating gives CASRWGEGYTEAFF.

The chain is built from TRBV15 and TRBJ1-5, with D uncertain. The ends were cut back, 0 bases at V and 3 bases at J, with 12 bases in the middle. Germline lookup yields CDR1 LNHNV and CDR2 YYDKDF (reference sequence). This CDR3 has 16 amino acids. CDR3 region: CATSRDTPLTNQPQHF. CDR3 nucleotide sequence: TGTGCCACCAGCAGAGATACGCCGCTAACCAATCAGCCCCAGCATTTT.

This clone came up once. This chain joins TRBV5-5 and TRBJ1-6; the D gene is possibly TRBD1 (6 bases). The CDR3 contains 14 residues. The V gene's germline CDR1 is SGHKS and CDR2 YYEKEE (reference sequence). V was pared by 6 bases and J by 7 bases, with 14 bases between. The CDR3, as DNA: TGTGCCAGCATGAATGGACAGTCAAATTCACCCCTCCACTTT. Its translation is CASMNGQSNSPLHF.

This clone occurred once. Other DNA sequences of this sample code for an identical CDR3. J is TRBJ1-5 and V is TRBV5-6; 10 bases align to TRBD1. The CDR3 runs to 15 residues. Germline V gives CDR1 SGHDT, CDR2 YYEEEE. V was pared by 5 bases and J by 3 bases, with 5 bases of the junction left unmatched. CDR3 loop: CASSSGTGVNQPQHF. In nucleotides, the CDR3 is TGTGCCAGCAGTTCCGGGACAGGGGTCAATCAGCCCCAGCATTTT.

V and J are TRBV10-2 and TRBJ2-1, with TRBD1 identical over 10 bases. The CDR3 length is 18 residues. V was clipped by 2 bases and J by 4 bases; unmatched bases: 11. The germline V gene has CDR1 WSHSY and CDR2 SAAADI. The CDR3 loop is CASSEPPDGDRGYNEQFF. CDR3 nucleotide sequence: TGCGCCAGCAGTGAGCCCCCTGATGGGGACAGGGGTTACAATGAGCAGTTCTTC.

The chain joins TRBV4-2 to TRBJ2-1; 7 bases fit TRBD2. Trimming cost V 1 base and J 7 bases; bases outside gene matches: 10. The CDR3 consists of 16 residues. The germline CDR1 and CDR2 sequences are LGHNA and YNFKEQ. The CDR3 reads CASSQVTAGVSNEQFF. CDR3 DNA sequence: TGTGCCAGCAGCCAAGTTACGGCGGGGGTGTCGAATGAGCAGTTCTTC.

This clone was detected once. The chain joins TRBV5-1 to TRBJ1-1; perhaps TRBD1 as D (6 bases). Germline CDR1 reads SGHRS; CDR2 reads YFSETQ. The CDR3 consists of 15 residues. Trimming took 4 bases from V and 1 from J, leaving 14 bases between them. The CDR3 sequence: CASSMQGTANTEAFF. The CDR3, as DNA: TGCGCCAGCAGCATGCAGGGGACCGCGAACACTGAAGCTTTCTTT. Filled out from reference TRBV5-1 and TRBJ1-1, the complete variable domain reads KAGVTQTPRYLIKTRGQQVTLSCSPISGHRSVSWYQQTPGQGLQFLFEYFSETQRNKGNFPGRFSGRQFSNSRSEMNVSTLELGDSALYLCASSMQGTANTEAFFGQGTRLTVV.

This chain joins TRBV12-3 or TRBV12-4 and TRBJ1-1; the D is unclear. The CDR3 runs to 13 residues. Deletions cut 1 base from V and 6 bases from J, with 9 bases between. As DNA, the CDR3 is TGTGCCAGCAGTTTAGGACACGGGGCTGAAGCTTTCTTT. It yields the protein CASSLGHGAEAFF.

V is TRBV28 and J is TRBJ1-5; 7 nucleotides line up with TRBD1. The CDR3 loop spans 15 amino acids. With 4 bases clipped from V and 5 bases from J, the junction kept 8 bases outside the gene matches. The germline gives CDR1 MDHEN, CDR2 SYDVKM. The CDR3 region has the DNA TGTGCCAGCAGTTCCCCCGGGACAGCTGATCAGCCCCAGCATTTT. This sequence encodes CASSSPGTADQPQHF.

J is TRBJ1-1 and V is TRBV6-5, with D perhaps TRBD1 (5 bases). The CDR3 extends over 15 amino acids. Trimming shortened V by 6 bases and J by 4 bases, and 18 bases separated the two germline ends. CDR1 and CDR2 (germline): MNHEY, SVGAGI. The DNA of the CDR3 is TGTGCCAGCAGCCCAGCGATCTCAAGGGGCACTGAAGCTTTCTTT. Amino acid sequence: CASSPAISRGTEAFF.

J is TRBJ2-5 and V is TRBV7-2; possible D gene TRBD2, 5 bases. The CDR3 length is 16 residues. Germline V lookup: CDR1 SGHTA, CDR2 FQGNSA. V was cut by 4 bases and J by 4 bases, with 19 bases left in between. CDR3 sequence reads: CASSSDRGWDGETQYF. Here the CDR3 DNA reads TGTGCCAGCAGCTCCGATCGGGGATGGGATGGAGAGACCCAGTACTTC.

The chain is built from TRBV6-2 or TRBV6-3 and TRBJ1-2; D is perhaps TRBD1 (6 bases). Trimming took off 5 bases at V and 4 bases at J, with 14 bases between the two ends. Per germline, CDR1 MNHEY and CDR2 SVGEGT. The CDR3 is made up of 14 amino acids. The CDR3 loop is CASSKGRGGYGYTF. CDR3 nucleotides: TGTGCCAGCAGTAAGGGGAGAGGGGGCTATGGCTACACCTTC.